This T cell receptor beta chain was sequenced in a study of CXCR3-negative and CXCR3-positive naive CD8 T cells (dated by TCRdb to between 2017 and 2020). About the investigation overall: In total, roughly 140 million TRB reads were obtained, which works out to roughly 1.5 +/- 0.3 million reads per library. Naive subsets from about five donors and memory cells from 3 donors were included in the TRBV-TRBJ cluster analysis. The diversity and physicochemical repertoire analyses included 11 donors pooled from two independent experiments. Here is what the overall study found, with its caveats: Freshly isolated PBMCs were used for most assays because CXCR3 expression went down partially after cryopreservation. Both naive subsets had comparably high repertoire diversity, while memory CD8+ T cells had much lower repertoire diversity. Because surface CD5, which is linked to self-reactivity in mice, was comparable between the naive subsets, TCR interaction strength was also inferred from TRB CDR3 physicochemical properties. Similar TRBV-TRBJ usage was shown by naive CXCR3-negative and CXCR3-positive cells from the same donor, whereas distinct patterns were shown by memory cells.

Each CD8+ T cell subset was flow-sorted in triplicate, with 250,000 to 350,000 cells per subset placed directly into RLT lysis buffer. Peripheral blood mononuclear cells were isolated from buffy coats by standard density gradient centrifugation. Total RNA was extracted from sorted cells with an RNeasy Mini Kit. Concerning this clonotype itself: Its antigen is currently not known.

The CDR3 spans 13 residues, from the cysteine through the phenylalanine. There is no recorded DNA. CDR1 is given as KGHDR and CDR2 as SFDVKD, both from the germline V gene. The sequencer listed for this sample is NextSeq 550. The Human TCR Profiling Kit (MiLaboratory) was used to prepare UMI-labeled 5' RACE TRB cDNA libraries. The full amount of extracted RNA was used for cDNA synthesis, and the full amount of resulting cDNA was used for PCR amplification. The libraries were made side by side, with each library going through the same number of PCR cycles. The original methods were these. MIGEC and MiXCR extracted about 54,000 +/- 9,700 unique UMI-labeled TRB cDNA molecules per library, requiring at least two reads per UMI. Each library averaged approximately 40,000 +/- 10,000 functional in-frame TRB CDR3 nucleotide clonotypes without stop codons. After downsampling to 5000 UMI-labeled TRB molecules per sample, diversity metrics, including normalized Shannon-Wiener and Chao1, were computed in VDJtools. Clonotype-size-weighted physicochemical properties of the central five CDR3 residues (interaction energy, strength, volume and Kidera factor 4) were computed in VDJtools. One entry per CDR3 protein sequence results from the TCRdb reprocessing of the reads, with DNA left out. What appears here as the V and J calls and clone size reflects TCRdb's work, not the paper's. This sample's listing comprises tens of thousands of distinct CDR3 sequences. Roughly 14% of the sample is in the top ten clones.

The chain is made from TRBV24-1 and TRBJ2-2; TCRdb gives TRBD1 as the D gene, but with no DNA this cannot be confirmed. The sequenced sample consisted of memory CD8+ T cells from blood. The meaning of the sample's cell subset or site label: conventional CD8+ memory T cells (TMEM), sorted as controls. The sequence was obtained from a human donor in good health. Some clones in this sample may be carry-over from other donors' samples. The encoded CDR3 is CATSTGDTGELFF.